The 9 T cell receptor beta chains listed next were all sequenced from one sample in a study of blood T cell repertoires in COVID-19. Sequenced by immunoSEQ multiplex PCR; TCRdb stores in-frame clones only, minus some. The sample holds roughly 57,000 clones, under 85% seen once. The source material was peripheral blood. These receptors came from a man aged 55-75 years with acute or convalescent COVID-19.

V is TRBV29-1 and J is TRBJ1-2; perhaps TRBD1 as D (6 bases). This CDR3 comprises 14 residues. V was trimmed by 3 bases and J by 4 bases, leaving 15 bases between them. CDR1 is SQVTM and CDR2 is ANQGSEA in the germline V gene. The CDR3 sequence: CSVDGGRLSYGYTF. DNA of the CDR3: TGCAGCGTTGACGGGGGGCGACTAAGCTATGGCTACACCTTC.

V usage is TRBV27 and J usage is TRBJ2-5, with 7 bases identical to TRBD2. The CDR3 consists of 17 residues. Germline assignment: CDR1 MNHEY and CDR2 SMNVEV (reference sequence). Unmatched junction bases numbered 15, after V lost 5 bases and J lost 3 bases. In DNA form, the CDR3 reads TGTGCCAGCAGTCCTAGACGGGGGGTCTGGGGGAAAGAGACCCAGTACTTC. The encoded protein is CASSPRRGVWGKETQYF.

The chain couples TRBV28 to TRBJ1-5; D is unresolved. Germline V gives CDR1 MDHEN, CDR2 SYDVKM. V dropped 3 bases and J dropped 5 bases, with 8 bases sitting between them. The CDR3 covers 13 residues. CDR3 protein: CASSLGKYQPQHF. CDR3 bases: TGTGCCAGCAGTTTGGGCAAATATCAGCCCCAGCATTTT.

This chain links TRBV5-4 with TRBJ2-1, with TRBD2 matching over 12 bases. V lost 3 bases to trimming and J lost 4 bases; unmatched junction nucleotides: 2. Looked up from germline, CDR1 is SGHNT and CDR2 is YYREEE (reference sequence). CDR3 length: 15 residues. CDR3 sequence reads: CASSSTSGGYNEQFF. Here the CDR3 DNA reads TGTGCCAGCAGCTCGACTAGCGGGGGATACAATGAGCAGTTCTTC.

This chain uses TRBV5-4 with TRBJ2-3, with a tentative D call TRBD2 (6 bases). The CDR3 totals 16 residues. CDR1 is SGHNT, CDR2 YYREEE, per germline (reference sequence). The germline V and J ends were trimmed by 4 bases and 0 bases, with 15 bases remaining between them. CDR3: CASSNRDSTSTDTQYF. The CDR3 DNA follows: TGTGCCAGCAGCAACCGGGACTCCACAAGCACAGATACGCAGTATTTT.

Written as DNA, the CDR3 is TGTGCCATTCAAACAGGGGGATCCTACAATGAGCAGTTCTTC. This codes for CAIQTGGSYNEQFF. V and J are TRBV10-3 and TRBJ2-1; TRBD1 aligns across 8 bases. CDR1 and CDR2 (germline): ENHRY, SYGVKD. The CDR3 extends over 14 amino acids. The junction had 5 bases not matched to a gene; V was cut back by 9 bases and J by 1 base.

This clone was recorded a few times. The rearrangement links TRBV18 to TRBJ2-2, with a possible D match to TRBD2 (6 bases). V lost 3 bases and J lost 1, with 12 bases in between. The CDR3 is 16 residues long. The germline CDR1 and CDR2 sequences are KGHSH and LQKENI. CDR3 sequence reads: CASSPSGLVNTGELFF. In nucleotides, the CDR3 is TGTGCCAGCTCACCCTCGGGACTGGTGAACACCGGGGAGCTGTTTTTT.

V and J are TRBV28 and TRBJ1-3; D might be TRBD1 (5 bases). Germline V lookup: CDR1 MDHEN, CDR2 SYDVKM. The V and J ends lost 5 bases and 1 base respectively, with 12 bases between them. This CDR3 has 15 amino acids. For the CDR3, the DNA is TGTGCCAGCAGTATCAATAGGGGTTCTGGAAACACCATATATTTT. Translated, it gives CASSINRGSGNTIYF.

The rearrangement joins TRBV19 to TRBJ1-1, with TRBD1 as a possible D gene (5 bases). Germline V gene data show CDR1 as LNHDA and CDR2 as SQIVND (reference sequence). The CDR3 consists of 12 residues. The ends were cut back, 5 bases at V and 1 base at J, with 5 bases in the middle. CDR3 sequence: CASSQGNTEAFF. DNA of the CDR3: TGTGCCAGTAGTCAGGGGAACACTGAAGCTTTCTTT.